These T cell receptor beta chains were read from a single sample in a study of T cell responses to AZD1222 COVID-19 vaccine. Repertoires were generated with immunoSEQ multiplex PCR, while TCRdb's copy carries only in-frame clones and drops some. In the table there are approximately 60,000 clones, roughly 89% of which are singletons. Sequenced material: peripheral blood, taken on day 0 of AZD1222 vaccination. These receptors all come from an adult in good health. Both conserved end residues are part of each CDR3. D genes are given only for firm matches. Not every row has a clone size; where given, it reads once, few, many or a size class.

J: TRBJ1-2
D: -
V: TRBV7-8
size: once
DNA: TGTGCCAGCAGCTTATCTCGGATAAACTATGGCTACACCTTC
CDR3: CASSLSRINYGYTF

J: TRBJ1-1
D: -
V: TRBV5-6
size: few
DNA: TGTGCCAGCAGCACCATGGGACAAACGAACACTGAAGCTTTCTTT
CDR3: CASSTMGQTNTEAFF

J: TRBJ1-6
D: -
V: TRBV6-5
size: -
DNA: TGTGCCAGCACCCCCTTAATGGGGGGTAATTCACCCCTCCACTTT
CDR3: CASTPLMGGNSPLHF

J: TRBJ1-6
D: -
V: TRBV5-1
size: -
DNA: TGCGCCAGCAGCTTGAGGCCAGGGAGCCATAATAATTCACCCCTCCACTTT
CDR3: CASSLRPGSHNNSPLHF

J: TRBJ2-3
D: -
V: TRBV7-9
size: -
DNA: TGTGCCAGCAGCCATCGGAGGGCAGAACGCACAGATACGCAGTATTTT
CDR3: CASSHRRAERTDTQYF

J: TRBJ1-2
D: -
V: TRBV18
size: -
DNA: TGTGCCAGCTCACCAACAGCGAACTATGGCTACACCTTC
CDR3: CASSPTANYGYTF

J: TRBJ1-6
D: TRBD1
V: TRBV7-9
size: -
DNA: TGTGCCAGCAGCATCGGGACAGGGGCTTCCTATAATTCACCCCTCCACTTT
CDR3: CASSIGTGASYNSPLHF

J: TRBJ1-4
D: -
V: TRBV20-1
size: -
DNA: TGCAGTGCTAGTAGGGCTAATGAAAAACTGTTTTTT
CDR3: CSASRANEKLFF

J: TRBJ2-1
D: -
V: TRBV3-1/TRBV3-2
size: -
DNA: TGTGCCAGCAGCCAAGGGGACTACAATGAGCAGTTCTTC
CDR3: CASSQGDYNEQFF

J: TRBJ1-1
D: -
V: TRBV2
size: -
DNA: TGTGCCAGCAGTGAGGGCGGAGGGGGGTATGGAACTGAAGCTTTCTTT
CDR3: CASSEGGGGYGTEAFF

J: TRBJ1-1
D: -
V: TRBV27
size: -
DNA: TGTGCCAGCAGTTTATCTGGGGCAGCAGAAGCTTTCTTT
CDR3: CASSLSGAAEAFF

J: TRBJ2-2
D: TRBD2
V: TRBV9
size: -
DNA: TGTGCCAGCAGCGTAGGTAGCGGGGGCGCGCCCGGGGAGCTGTTTTTT
CDR3: CASSVGSGGAPGELFF

J: TRBJ1-1
D: TRBD1
V: TRBV6-2/TRBV6-3
size: few
DNA: TGTGCCAGCAGTTTACACAGGGGGTTGAACACTGAAGCTTTCTTT
CDR3: CASSLHRGLNTEAFF

J: TRBJ2-5
D: -
V: TRBV11-3
size: -
DNA: TGTGCCAGCAGCTTAGGTCTAGGGGACCAAGAGACCCAGTACTTC
CDR3: CASSLGLGDQETQYF

J: TRBJ2-3
D: -
V: TRBV7-2
size: -
DNA: TGTGCCAGCAGCTTATGGGCCGGCTCCACAGATACGCAGTATTTT
CDR3: CASSLWAGSTDTQYF

J: TRBJ2-1
D: TRBD1
V: TRBV6-6
size: -
DNA: TGTGCCAGCAGTGGGGACAGGGATTACAATGAGCAGTTCTTC
CDR3: CASSGDRDYNEQFF

J: TRBJ2-3
D: TRBD2
V: TRBV11-3
size: -
DNA: TGTGCCAGCAGCTCCGGGACTAGCGGGGGGTCCAGCACAGATACGCAGTATTTT
CDR3: CASSSGTSGGSSTDTQYF

J: TRBJ2-3
D: TRBD2
V: TRBV6-5
size: -
DNA: TGTGCCAGCTATCGCGGGGGGGCCGGGACGCAGTATTTT
CDR3: CASYRGGAGTQYF

J: TRBJ2-3
D: TRBD2
V: TRBV7-2
size: -
DNA: TGTGCCAGCAGCTCCGGGACTAGCCGATTCGATACGCAGTATTTT
CDR3: CASSSGTSRFDTQYF

J: TRBJ1-5
D: -
V: TRBV2
size: once
DNA: TGTGCCAGCAGGGGTATGCAAGGGCAGCCCCAGCATTTT
CDR3: CASRGMQGQPQHF

J: TRBJ1-5
D: -
V: TRBV19
size: few
DNA: TGTGCCAGTAGTATCAGGTGGACGGGCAATCAGCCCCAGCATTTT
CDR3: CASSIRWTGNQPQHF

J: TRBJ2-5
D: -
V: TRBV5-1
size: -
DNA: TGCGCCAGCAGCTTGGCATCGTCCGAGACCCAGTACTTC
CDR3: CASSLASSETQYF